This T cell receptor (beta chain) was captured by sequencing in a study of blood T cell repertoires in COVID-19. Study-level information: Acute and convalescent COVID-19 specimens originated in the United States, Italy and Spain. T cells, B-cell-depleted T cells, or PBMCs provided the cDNA or gDNA that served as material.

In the source study's methods: For nucleated cells, counts were estimated from reference gene primer amplification. Assay: immunoSEQ multiplex PCR; the TCRdb copy retains only in-frame clones and omits some. The DNA gave D and trimming, while V, J and clone size come from that table. The data show some 150,000 clones, around four fifths seen once. V was clipped by 3 bases and J by 8 bases, with 16 bases between them. The CDR3 spans 15 residues. Germline V lookup: CDR1 ENHRY, CDR2 SYGVKD. The chain recombines TRBV10-3 with TRBJ1-4; D may be TRBD1 (5 bases). The source is a middle-aged woman with active or convalescent COVID-19. Sequencing input: peripheral blood. CDR3 coding DNA: TGTGCCATCAGTGATCGGGAGCCAGGGAAGGAAAAACTGTTTTTT. As protein: CAISDREPGKEKLFF.